The 21 T cell receptor beta chains presented below share a single source sample, sequenced in a study of cytomegalovirus exposure and HLA in healthy donors. PCR was performed using 60 Vbeta and 13 Jbeta primers. Sequenced by immunoSEQ multiplex PCR; TCRdb stores in-frame clones only, minus some. The sample consists of over 150,000 clones, around 83% of them appearing once. Sequencing was performed on PBMCs. All receptors come from a man aged 25 to 40 in good health and CMV-seropositive.

The chain combines TRBV12-5 with TRBJ2-2; D possibly corresponds to TRBD2 (6 bases). Germline V lookup: CDR1 LGHNT, CDR2 FRNRAP. The CDR3 spans 17 residues. V was cut by 0 bases and J by 0 bases, with 11 bases left in between. Here the CDR3 reads CASGLVLAPANTGELFF. The DNA for the CDR3 is TGTGCTAGTGGTTTGGTGCTAGCGCCCGCGAACACCGGGGAGCTGTTTTTT.

V usage is TRBV18 and J usage is TRBJ2-7; D gene unclear. The CDR3 extends over 14 amino acids. Germline V gene data show CDR1 as KGHSH and CDR2 as LQKENI. Trimming shortened V by 2 bases and J by 3 bases, and 11 bases separated the two germline ends. The CDR3 nucleotides are TGTGCCAGCTCACCAAGTACGACAAACTACGAGCAGTACTTC. Amino acids: CASSPSTTNYEQYF.

The chain carries TRBV27 and TRBJ1-1, with 9 bases fitting TRBD1. Germline CDR1 and CDR2: MNHEY and SMNVEV (reference sequence). The CDR3 sequence is 20 residues long. V was pared by 3 bases and J by 2 bases, with 19 bases of the junction left unmatched. The CDR3 DNA reads TGTGCCAGCAGTTTCCGCGAAGGACAGGGGTCGAGGGCTAAAAACACTGAAGCTTTCTTT. Its translation is CASSFREGQGSRAKNTEAFF.

This clone has a handful of counts. CDR3 sequence reads: CASSRLDRVDYGYTF. The CDR3 bases are TGTGCCAGCAGCAGACTGGACAGGGTGGACTATGGCTACACCTTC. V gene TRBV5-4 combines with J gene TRBJ1-2, with 8 nucleotides matching TRBD1. The CDR3 is made up of 15 amino acids. The junction had 8 bases not matched to a gene; V was cut back by 4 bases and J by 3 bases. From germline, CDR1 is SGHNT and CDR2 YYREEE (reference sequence).

This clone was observed once. This chain links TRBV9 with TRBJ2-1; no clear D. In germline, CDR1 is SGDLS, CDR2 YYNGEE. The CDR3 extends over 12 amino acids. V was clipped by 0 bases and J by 6 bases, with 4 bases between them. The CDR3: CASSVDGNEQFF. In DNA, the CDR3 is TGTGCCAGCAGCGTAGACGGCAATGAGCAGTTCTTC.

The rearrangement links TRBV19 to TRBJ2-3, with TRBD1 matching over 10 bases. The V and J ends lost 0 bases and 6 bases, in that order; junction bases with no gene match: 6. This CDR3 region has 16 residues. Per the germline V gene, CDR1 is LNHDA and CDR2 is SQIVND (reference sequence). The CDR3 DNA follows: TGTGCCAGTAGTATAGATCCAGGGACAGGGGCGGATACGCAGTATTTT. Its protein product is CASSIDPGTGADTQYF. The complete variable domain, with remaining parts taken from reference TRBV19 and TRBJ2-3, reads DGGITQSPKYLFRKEGQNVTLSCEQNLNHDAMYWYRQDPGQGLRLIYYSQIVNDFQKGDIAEGYSVSREKKESFPLTVTSAQKNPTAFYLCASSIDPGTGADTQYFGPGTRLTVL.

This clone occurred once. This chain's CDR3 is CASTLGTVQETQYF. The CDR3 nucleotides are TGTGCCAGCACCTTGGGGACAGTCCAAGAGACCCAGTACTTC. This rearrangement joins TRBV7-8 to TRBJ2-5; TRBD1 matches 7 bases. The V gene's germline CDR1 is SGHVS and CDR2 FQNEAQ. CDR3 length: 14 amino acids. The V gene end was trimmed by 7 bases and the J gene end by 1 base; junction bases not matched to a gene: 6.

This clone was detected once. This chain connects TRBV5-4 to TRBJ2-3; 8 nucleotides agree with TRBD2. The ends lost 0 bases at V and 1 base at J; junction bases unmatched: 4. CDR1 is SGHNT and CDR2 is YYREEE in the germline V gene (reference sequence). CDR3 length: 16 residues. The CDR3 protein is CASSLGGAGGTDTQYF. The CDR3, as DNA: TGTGCCAGCAGCTTGGGAGGAGCGGGAGGCACAGATACGCAGTATTTT.

The rearrangement joins TRBV2 to TRBJ2-5; 8 nucleotides match TRBD1. The germline gives CDR1 SNHLY, CDR2 FYNNEI. J gave up 4 bases and V 5 bases, and 15 bases lay outside the gene matches. The CDR3 sequence is 17 residues long. DNA of the CDR3: TGTGCCAGCAGTCTAGGACAGGGAAGGGTAGCGCGAGAGACCCAGTACTTC. This codes for CASSLGQGRVARETQYF. The full variable domain, rest sourced from reference TRBV2 and TRBJ2-5, is EPEVTQTPSHQVTQMGQEVILRCVPISNHLYFYWYRQILGQKVEFLVSFYNNEISEKSEIFDDQFSVERPDGSNFTLKIRSTKLEDSAMYFCASSLGQGRVARETQYFGPGTRLLVL.

The chain recombines TRBV4-3 with TRBJ2-2; TRBD2 matches 9 bases. From germline, CDR1 is LGHNA and CDR2 YSLEER. This CDR3 contains 17 residues. V trimming: 0 bases; J trimming: 1 base; junction bases outside the gene matches: 3. CDR3 nucleotide sequence: TGCGCCAGCAGCCAAGACGAAGCGGGAGGGAACACCGGGGAGCTGTTTTTT. Translating it yields CASSQDEAGGNTGELFF.

The rearrangement links TRBV4-2 to TRBJ1-3, with D possibly matching TRBD1 (5 bases). Deletions cut 0 bases from V and 4 bases from J, with 16 bases between. CDR1 is LGHNA, CDR2 YNFKEQ, per germline. This CDR3 is 17 amino acids long. The chain's CDR3 is CASSQDHWQGSGNTIYF. CDR3 in DNA: TGTGCCAGCAGCCAAGATCATTGGCAGGGTTCGGGAAACACCATATATTTT.

The rearrangement joins TRBV7-2 to TRBJ2-5; possible D gene TRBD1, 5 bases. The germline CDR1 and CDR2 sequences are SGHTA and FQGNSA. This CDR3 has 13 amino acids. Trimming pared 2 bases from V and 4 bases from J, leaving 8 bases between. The CDR3 loop is CASSLTRVETQYF. The CDR3 region has the DNA TGTGCCAGCAGCTTAACCAGGGTAGAGACCCAGTACTTC.

This chain connects TRBV7-9 to TRBJ1-3; tentative D call: TRBD1 (6 bases). With 8 bases removed from V and 2 bases from J, the gap between germline ends came to 13 bases. The CDR3 contains 14 residues. Germline-derived CDR1 and CDR2 are SEHNR and FQNEAQ (reference sequence). The CDR3 protein is CASSEDRTGNTIYF. In nucleotides, the CDR3 is TGTGCCAGCTCCGAAGACAGGACTGGAAACACCATATATTTT.

As concerns this clone: As the CDR3 is not closed by the conserved phenylalanine or tryptophan, this likely results from a read error. The chain is built from TRBV5-1 and TRBJ2-7; possibly TRBD2 for D (7 bases). V gave up 2 bases and J gave up 4 bases, with 13 bases separating them. This CDR3 region has 14 residues. Germline V gene data show CDR1 as SGHRS and CDR2 as YFSETQ. The CDR3 DNA reads as TGCGCCAGCAGCTTTGGGGGGGCTATATACGAGCAGTACCTC. Translated: CASSFGGAIYEQYL.

The chain uses TRBV5-6 and TRBJ2-5, with D tentatively TRBD1 (6 bases). Trimming took 0 bases from V and 3 from J, leaving 12 bases between them. Germline V gene data show CDR1 as SGHDT and CDR2 as YYEEEE. This CDR3 has 15 residues. CDR3 protein: CASSLAWGREETQYF. CDR3 DNA: TGTGCCAGCAGCTTGGCCTGGGGGCGTGAAGAGACCCAGTACTTC.

The chain links TRBV14 to TRBJ2-5; no reliable D call. The CDR3 consists of 14 residues. CDR1 and CDR2 from the germline V gene are SGHDN and FVKESK. V was trimmed by 1 base and J by 2 bases, leaving 8 bases between them. CDR3 bases: TGTGCCAGCAGCCAAGTTTCCAGTCAAGAGACCCAGTACTTC. Protein sequence: CASSQVSSQETQYF.

This clone is a singleton in its sample. The chain has TRBV9 and TRBJ2-7; unclear D gene. Germline CDR1 reads SGDLS; CDR2 reads YYNGEE. Trimming shortened V by 0 bases and J by 3 bases, and 10 bases separated the two germline ends. The CDR3 extends over 14 amino acids. CDR3 residues: CASSVGPDDYEQYV. For the CDR3, the DNA is TGTGCCAGCAGCGTAGGGCCGGACGACTACGAGCAGTACGTC.

CDR3 loop: CAWSGLANTGELFF. CDR3 coding DNA: TGTGCCTGGAGTGGGCTAGCAAACACCGGGGAGCTGTTTTTT. The chain links TRBV30 to TRBJ2-2, with D possibly TRBD2 on 5 matching bases. Germline loops: CDR1 GTSNPN, CDR2 SVGIG (reference sequence). Between the trimmed V and J ends, which lost 1 base and 2 bases, there was a span of 8 bases. This CDR3 region has 14 residues.

J is TRBJ1-3 and V is TRBV11-2; D call uncertain. This CDR3 is 14 amino acids long. V lost 3 bases and J 3 bases, leaving 9 bases between the germline ends. Germline CDR1 SGHAT, CDR2 FQNNGV. CDR3 in DNA: TGTGCCAGCAGCTTCGGGGTCGGTGGAAACACCATATATTTT. Its protein is CASSFGVGGNTIYF.

The chain links TRBV13 to TRBJ2-2; D might be TRBD1 (6 bases). Germline V gene lookup returns CDR1 PRHDT and CDR2 FYEKMQ (reference sequence). V gave up 4 bases and J gave up 5 bases, with 11 bases separating them. This CDR3 spans 14 amino acids. The CDR3 sequence is CASSSTGLTGELFF. In DNA, the CDR3 is TGTGCCAGCAGCTCCACAGGGTTGACCGGGGAGCTGTTTTTT.

This clone was detected many times. In nucleotides, the CDR3 is TGTGCCAGCAGCGCCAGGACAGGGATCGGTACAGATACGCAGTATTTT. This codes for CASSARTGIGTDTQYF. The chain is built from TRBV7-9 and TRBJ2-3; 8 bases fit TRBD1. The germline CDR1 and CDR2 sequences are SEHNR and FQNEAQ (reference sequence). J lost 3 bases, V lost 5 bases, and 10 bases had no gene match. The CDR3 covers 16 residues.